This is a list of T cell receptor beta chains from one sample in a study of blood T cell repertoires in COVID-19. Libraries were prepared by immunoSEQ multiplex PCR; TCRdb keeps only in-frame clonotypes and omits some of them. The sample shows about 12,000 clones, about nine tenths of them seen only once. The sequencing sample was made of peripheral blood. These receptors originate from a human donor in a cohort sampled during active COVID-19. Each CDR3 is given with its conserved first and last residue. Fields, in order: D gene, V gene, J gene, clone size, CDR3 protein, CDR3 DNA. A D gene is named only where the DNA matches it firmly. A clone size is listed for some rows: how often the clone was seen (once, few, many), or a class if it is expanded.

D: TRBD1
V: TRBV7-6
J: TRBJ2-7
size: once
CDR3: CASSLVDRGIGEQYF
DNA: TGTGCCAGCAGCTTAGTAGACAGGGGTATAGGGGAGCAGTACTTC

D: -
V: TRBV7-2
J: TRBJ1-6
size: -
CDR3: CASKLTESSYNSPLHF
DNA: TGTGCCAGCAAACTGACAGAAAGCTCCTATAATTCACCCCTCCACTTT

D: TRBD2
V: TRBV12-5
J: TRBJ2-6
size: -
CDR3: CASGLVLGLAGGFSGANVLTF
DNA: TGTGCTAGTGGTTTGGTACTGGGACTAGCGGGGGGATTCTCTGGGGCCAACGTCCTGACTTTC

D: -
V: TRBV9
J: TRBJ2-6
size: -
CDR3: CASSAEGAGANVLTF
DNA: TGTGCCAGCAGCGCCGAGGGGGCTGGGGCCAACGTCCTGACTTTC

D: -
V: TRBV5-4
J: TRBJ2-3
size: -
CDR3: CASSFPRTPADTQYF
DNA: TGTGCCAGCAGCTTTCCCAGAACCCCTGCAGATACGCAGTATTTT

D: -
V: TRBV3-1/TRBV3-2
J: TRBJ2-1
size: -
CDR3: CASSHTYPSRSSYNEQFF
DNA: TGTGCCAGCAGCCATACTTACCCTAGCCGAAGCTCCTACAATGAGCAGTTCTTC

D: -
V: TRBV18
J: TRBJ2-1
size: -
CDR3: CASSPLQTGGNEQFF
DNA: TGTGCCAGCTCACCACTTCAAACAGGTGGGAATGAGCAGTTCTTC

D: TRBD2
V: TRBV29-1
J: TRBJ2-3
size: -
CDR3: CSVVGTSATDTQYF
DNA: TGCAGCGTTGTTGGGACTAGCGCCACAGATACGCAGTATTTT

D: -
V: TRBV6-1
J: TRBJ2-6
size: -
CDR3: CASSEEGYGANVLTF
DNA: TGTGCCAGCAGTGAAGAGGGGTACGGGGCCAACGTCCTGACTTTC

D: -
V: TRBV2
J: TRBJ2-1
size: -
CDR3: CASRTHPGVGNEQFF
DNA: TGTGCCAGCAGGACCCATCCCGGGGTGGGGAATGAGCAGTTCTTC

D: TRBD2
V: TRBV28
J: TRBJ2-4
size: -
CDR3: CASSLIGRADIQYF
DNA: TGTGCCAGCAGTTTAATCGGGAGGGCGGACATTCAGTACTTC

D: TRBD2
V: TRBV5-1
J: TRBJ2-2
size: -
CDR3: CASSALTSGGAVTGELFF
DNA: TGCGCCAGCAGCGCATTAACTAGCGGGGGGGCCGTAACCGGGGAGCTGTTTTTT

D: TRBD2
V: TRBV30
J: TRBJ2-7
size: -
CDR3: CAWGGGFGQGEQYF
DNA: TGTGCCTGGGGCGGGGGATTTGGGCAGGGCGAGCAGTACTTC

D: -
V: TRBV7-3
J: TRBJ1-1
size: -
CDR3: CASSRMTDTTEAFF
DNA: TGTGCCAGCAGCCGCATGACAGATACTACTGAAGCTTTCTTT

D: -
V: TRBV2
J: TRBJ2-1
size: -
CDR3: CASSSGWGAYNEQFF
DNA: TGTGCCAGCAGTTCCGGCTGGGGCGCCTACAATGAGCAGTTCTTC

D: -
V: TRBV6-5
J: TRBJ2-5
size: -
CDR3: CASSYSIRGKETQYF
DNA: TGTGCCAGCAGTTACTCGATCCGGGGGAAGGAGACCCAGTACTTC

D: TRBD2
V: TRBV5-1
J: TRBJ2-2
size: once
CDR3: CASSRLTSGGAGELFF
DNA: TGCGCCAGCAGCCGGCTGACTAGCGGGGGGGCCGGGGAGCTGTTTTTT

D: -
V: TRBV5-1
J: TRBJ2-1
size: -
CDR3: CASSFGQRGLISYNEQFF
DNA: TGCGCCAGCAGCTTCGGCCAGCGAGGGCTAATCTCCTACAATGAGCAGTTCTTC

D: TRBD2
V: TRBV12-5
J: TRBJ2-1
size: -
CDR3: CASGLTGTSGINNEQFF
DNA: TGTGCTAGTGGTTTAACCGGGACTAGCGGGATAAACAATGAGCAGTTCTTC

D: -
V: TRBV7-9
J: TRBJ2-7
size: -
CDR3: CASSSLSYEQYF
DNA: TGTGCCAGCAGCTCTTTATCCTACGAGCAGTACTTC

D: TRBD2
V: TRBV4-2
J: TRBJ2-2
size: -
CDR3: CASSHGTSGTGELFF
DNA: TGTGCCAGCAGCCACGGGACTAGCGGCACCGGGGAGCTGTTTTTT

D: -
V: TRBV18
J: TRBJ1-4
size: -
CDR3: CASRRDANEKLFF
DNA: TGTGCCAGCCGGAGGGACGCTAATGAAAAACTGTTTTTT

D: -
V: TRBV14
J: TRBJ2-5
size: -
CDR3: CASSQVRGWDVVETQYF
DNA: TGTGCCAGCAGCCAAGTCAGGGGATGGGATGTGGTGGAGACCCAGTACTTC

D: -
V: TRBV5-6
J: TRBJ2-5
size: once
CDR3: CASTLGSAGWTQYF
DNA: TGTGCCAGCACCCTAGGATCGGCAGGGTGGACCCAGTACTTC

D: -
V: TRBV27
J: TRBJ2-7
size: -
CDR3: CASSLYLGSGYEQYF
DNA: TGTGCCAGCAGTTTATACCTCGGGAGTGGCTACGAGCAGTACTTC

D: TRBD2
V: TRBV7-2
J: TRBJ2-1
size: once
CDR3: CASSQLAGAYNEQFF
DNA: TGTGCCAGCAGCCAACTAGCGGGGGCCTACAATGAGCAGTTCTTC

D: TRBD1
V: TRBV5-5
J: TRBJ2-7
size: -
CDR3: CASSLALRDRADEQYF
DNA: TGTGCCAGCAGCTTGGCTCTAAGGGACAGGGCGGACGAGCAGTACTTC

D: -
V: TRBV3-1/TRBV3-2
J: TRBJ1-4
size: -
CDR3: CASSPTATNEKLFF
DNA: TGTGCCAGCAGCCCGACAGCAACTAATGAAAAACTGTTTTTT